The clone carrying this T cell receptor (beta chain) was observed a few times. No antigen is known for it. The data belong to a study of cytomegalovirus exposure and HLA in healthy donors. Across the study: An earlier analysis found fewer than 140 million unique TCR beta sequences from around 180 million T cells. Study-wide findings and caveats: In most subjects, TCR beta sequences reportedly gave accurate predictions of HLA-A and HLA-B alleles. Most TCR beta V segments were productive about 87% or about 30% of the time in an earlier analysis.

PCR was performed using 60 Vbeta and 13 Jbeta primers. Assay: immunoSEQ multiplex PCR; the TCRdb copy retains only in-frame clones and omits some. The data show about 230,000 clones, with roughly 91% seen just once and approximately 1% held by the top ten. This clonotype was sampled from a woman in her late teens or twenties in good health and CMV-seronegative. What was sequenced was PBMCs.

The CDR3 loop reads CASSLGQGVEKLFF. DNA of the CDR3: TGCGCCAGCAGCTTGGGACAGGGTGTTGAAAAACTGTTTTTT. The V gene is TRBV5-1, the J gene TRBJ1-4; 7 bases map to TRBD1. Per germline, CDR1 SGHRS and CDR2 YFSETQ. V lost 0 bases to trimming and J lost 7 bases; unmatched junction nucleotides: 3. The CDR3 is 14 amino acids.